The entry below describes one T cell receptor (beta chain). Its cognate antigen is unknown. The data are from a study of Ad26.COV2.S vaccination and SARS-CoV-2 variants. For the study at large: Once or twice, 56 days apart, Ad26.COV2.S was delivered intramuscularly. Study results and limitations: Once vaccination had occurred, spike-specific CD8+ and CD4+ T cell responses reportedly showed substantial breadth.

Treatment noted: roughly 19 received Ad26.COV2.S at low or high dose, single or two shots; roughly five received placebo; per-sample allocation not given. Sampling took place 63 days after the first vaccine or placebo injection. With 1 base removed from V and 3 bases from J, the gap between germline ends came to 7 bases. The germline V gene has CDR1 SGHDN and CDR2 FVKESK. The CDR3 contains 13 residues. The method was immunoSEQ multiplex PCR; TCRdb's version includes in-frame clones alone and lacks a portion of them. Here the sample spans around 320,000 clones, 85% being singletons. The sequences come from peripheral blood, collected in a trial of Ad26.COV2.S vaccine versus placebo. This sequence joins TRBV14 and TRBJ2-7; D might be TRBD2 (5 bases). The receptor comes from a person aged 18 to 65 who received the Ad26.COV2.S COVID-19 vaccine or a placebo. CDR3 in DNA: TGTGCCAGCAGCCAAGTTCGGGACTACGAGCAGTACTTC. Protein product: CASSQVRDYEQYF.